The source of this TCR beta chain is a study of T cell responses to AZD1222 COVID-19 vaccine. Study-wide results and caveats: Following two doses of AZD1222, Spike-specific TCR breadth and depth rose.

With regard to this clone: The antigen is undetermined.

The CDR3 is 14 amino acids. The V gene's germline CDR1 is MRHNA and CDR2 SNTAGT. V was shortened by 3 bases and J by 4 bases, with 9 bases between the two germline ends. Measured with immunoSEQ multiplex PCR; TCRdb has only the in-frame clones, and not every one. In the table there are roughly 67,000 clones, 65% to 80% of which are singletons. The chain couples TRBV6-4 to TRBJ1-4; a possible D gene is TRBD1 (6 bases). The receptor comes from an adult in good health. The input for sequencing was peripheral blood, taken on day 0 of AZD1222 vaccination. CDR3 sequence: CASSEGRGNEKLFF. The CDR3 DNA reads as TGTGCCAGCAGTGAGGGCAGGGGTAATGAAAAACTGTTTTTT.